A single T cell receptor (beta chain) is shown here with its context. Its antigen is as yet unknown. Per the germline V gene, CDR1 is SGHDN and CDR2 is FVKESK. Trimming removed 5 bases at V and 5 bases at J, with 12 bases between. CDR3 length equals 13 residues. These data belong to a study of OX40 agonist ivuxolimab in advanced cancers. Study background: Dose-escalation patients' cancers were hepatocellular carcinoma, melanoma, renal cell or head and neck cancer. A mean age of roughly 66 years, range roughly 20 to 85, was recorded, and over 65% were male.

The method was immunoSEQ multiplex PCR; TCRdb's version includes in-frame clones alone and lacks a portion of them. The sample lists about 91,000 clones, approximately 85% occurring once. Findings of the study overall: CD4+ and CD8+ T cells in blood underwent clonal expansion by week 6 at 0.1 to 3.0 mg/kg. Among the lowest levels of clonal expansion were found in partial responders at 0.1-3.0 mg/kg.

The TCR was taken from an adult with an advanced solid tumor such as melanoma, head and neck, liver or kidney cancer. Here the sequenced sample was CD4+ or CD8+ T cells sorted from blood, taken in a trial of the OX40 agonist ivuxolimab. This chain connects TRBV14 to TRBJ1-1; D remains unclear. The CDR3 DNA is TGTGCCAGCAGCGCATCCGCGGGGACTGAAGCTTTCTTT. Its translation: CASSASAGTEAFF. Full variable domain (remainder filled in from reference TRBV14 and TRBJ1-1): EAGVTQFPSHSVIEKGQTVTLRCDPISGHDNLYWYRRVMGKEIKFLLHFVKESKQDESGMPNNRFLAERTGGTYSTLKVQPAELEDSGVYFCASSASAGTEAFFGQGTRLTVV.